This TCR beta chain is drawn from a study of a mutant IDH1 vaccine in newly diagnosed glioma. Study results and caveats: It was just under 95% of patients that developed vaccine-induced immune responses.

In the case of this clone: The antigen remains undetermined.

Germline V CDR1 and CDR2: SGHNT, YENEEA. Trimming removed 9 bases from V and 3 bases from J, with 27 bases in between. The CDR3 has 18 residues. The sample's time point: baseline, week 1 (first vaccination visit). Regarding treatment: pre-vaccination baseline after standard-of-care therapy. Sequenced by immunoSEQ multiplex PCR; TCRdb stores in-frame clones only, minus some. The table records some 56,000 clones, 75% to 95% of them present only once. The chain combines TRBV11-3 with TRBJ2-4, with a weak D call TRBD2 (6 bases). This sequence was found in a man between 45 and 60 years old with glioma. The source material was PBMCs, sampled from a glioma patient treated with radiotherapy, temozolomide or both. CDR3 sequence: CARGKGRSVGVLKNIQYF. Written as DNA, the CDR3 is TGTGCCAGAGGTAAAGGGAGGTCAGTGGGGGTTCTCAAAAACATTCAGTACTTC.